Detailed here is one T cell receptor (beta chain). Its antigen target is currently unknown. The record has no base qualities; no much larger clone is one base away. The treatment or condition label, as the study defines it: in vitro stimulation with specific CMV peptide epitopes to enrich CMV-specific T cells. TCRdb names Illumina HiSeq 1500 as the instrument used. TCRdb reran the public reads through fastp at Q25 and MiXCR, keeping productive beta chains. Each entry merges the rows of one CDR3 protein and shows their most common DNA and genes. This sample gives 80,000 to 90,000 distinct CDR3 sequences in total; 40% to 50% of them show up just once. The leading ten clones occupy over 85% of the sample. The CDR3 starts with the cysteine, ends with the phenylalanine, and has 16 residues. The sequence is cut down to CDR3 DNA, 48 bases in frame from base 1. V is clipped by 5 bases and J by 4 bases, and the sequence between their germline boundaries is 18 bases long. CDR1 and CDR2 were assigned from the germline V gene as SGHVS and FQNEAQ.

This sample is drawn from a study of T cell repertoires in cytomegalovirus infection (dated 2019 in TCRdb). Regarding the research as a whole: The peptide stimulations were aimed at well-studied HLA-B-restricted epitopes as well as recently identified HLA-C-restricted CMV epitopes, whose presentation resists viral immunomodulation. Donor HLA type was relevant to the analysis, because carriage of CMV infection together with the matching HLA type was indicated by public TCR beta signatures.

Study-level results and caveats: The ex vivo response was dominated by HLA-C-restricted CMV-specific TCR beta clonotypes, which also provided the single most frequent clonotype in two of eight donors. Cumulative frequency of public TCR beta family members discriminated carriers of CMV infection plus the relevant HLA type in this cohort and an independent approximately 340-donor cohort.

This TCR was sampled from a human donor in good health (CMV status not recorded). Some clones in this sample may be carry-over from other donors' samples. The chain links TRBV7-8 with TRBJ2-1; TRBD2 might be the D gene, on 6 matching bases. The starting material was CD8+ T cells from cultured PBMCs, obtained from culture after CMV antigen stimulation. This receptor carries the CDR3 CASSPSGLAQYNEQFF. The nucleotides are TGTGCCAGCAGCCCGAGCGGCCTAGCGCAATACAATGAGCAGTTCTTC.